This T cell receptor beta chain was observed in a study of T cells after posttransplantation cyclophosphamide. The CDR3 length is 15 residues. Trimming cost V 4 bases and J 0 bases, with 11 bases left between them. Germline V CDR1 and CDR2: SGHDT, YYEEEE. This clone was recorded at least ten times. Its target is unknown. General study findings and limits: After PTCy, TRB diversity resembled that of CNI/methotrexate controls. Skin or GI-infiltrating T cells shared few TRB sequences with blood.

Method: immunoSEQ multiplex PCR; TCRdb's copy keeps in-frame clones and lacks some. Recorded here are 20,000 to 30,000 clones, none singletons. This receptor was identified in a man over 45 in good health, CMV-negative, and a related stem cell transplant donor. The chain recombines TRBV5-6 with TRBJ1-3; D not certain. The source material was PBMCs. The CDR3 DNA reads TGTGCCAGCAGCCCTCGGTCGAACTCTGGAAACACCATATATTTT. Its translation is CASSPRSNSGNTIYF.